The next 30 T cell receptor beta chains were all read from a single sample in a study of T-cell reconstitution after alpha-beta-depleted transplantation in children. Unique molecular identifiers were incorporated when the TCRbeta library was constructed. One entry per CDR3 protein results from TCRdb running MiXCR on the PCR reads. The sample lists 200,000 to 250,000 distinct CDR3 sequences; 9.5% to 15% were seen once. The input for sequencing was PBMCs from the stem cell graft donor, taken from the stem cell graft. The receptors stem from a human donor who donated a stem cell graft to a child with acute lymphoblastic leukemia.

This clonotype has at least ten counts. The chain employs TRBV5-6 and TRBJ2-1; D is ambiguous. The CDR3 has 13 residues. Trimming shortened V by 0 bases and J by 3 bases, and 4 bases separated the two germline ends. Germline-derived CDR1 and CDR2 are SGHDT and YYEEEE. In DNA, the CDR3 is TGTGCCAGCAGCTTGGTGAACTACAATGAGCAGTTCTTC. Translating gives CASSLVNYNEQFF.

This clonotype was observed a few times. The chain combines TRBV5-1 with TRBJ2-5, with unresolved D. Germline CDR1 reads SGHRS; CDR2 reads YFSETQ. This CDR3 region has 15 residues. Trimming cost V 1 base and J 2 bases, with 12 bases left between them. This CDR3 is CASSLLGDGQETQYF. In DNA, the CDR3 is TGCGCCAGCAGCTTGTTGGGTGACGGGCAAGAGACCCAGTACTTC.

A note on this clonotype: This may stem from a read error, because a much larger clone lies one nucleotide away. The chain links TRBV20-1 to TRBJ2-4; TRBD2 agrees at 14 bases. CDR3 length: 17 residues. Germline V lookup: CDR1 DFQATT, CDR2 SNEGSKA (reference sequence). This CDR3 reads CCAKTSGRAWGKNIQYF. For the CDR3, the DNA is TGCTGTGCTAAGACTAGCGGGAGGGCCTGGGGCAAAAACATTCAGTACTTC.

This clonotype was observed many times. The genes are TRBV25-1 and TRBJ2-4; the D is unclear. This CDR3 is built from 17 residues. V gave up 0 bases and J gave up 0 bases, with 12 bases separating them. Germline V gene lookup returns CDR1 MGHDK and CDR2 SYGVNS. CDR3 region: CASSEYEEELAKNIQYF. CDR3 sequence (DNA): TGTGCCAGCAGTGAATATGAGGAAGAACTAGCCAAAAACATTCAGTACTTC.

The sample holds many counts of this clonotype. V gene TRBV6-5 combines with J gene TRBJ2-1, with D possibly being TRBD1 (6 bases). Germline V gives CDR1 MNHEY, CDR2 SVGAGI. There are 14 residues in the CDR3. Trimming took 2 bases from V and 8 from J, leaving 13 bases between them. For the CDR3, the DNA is TGTGCCAGCAGTTACAGGGGGACGAACGATGAGCAGTTCTTC. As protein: CASSYRGTNDEQFF.

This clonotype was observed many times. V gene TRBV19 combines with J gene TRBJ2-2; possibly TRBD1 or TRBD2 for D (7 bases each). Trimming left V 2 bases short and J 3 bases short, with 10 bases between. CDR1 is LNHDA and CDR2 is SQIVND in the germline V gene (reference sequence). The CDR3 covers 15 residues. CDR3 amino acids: CASSIQGGDTGELFF. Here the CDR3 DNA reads TGTGCCAGTAGTATACAGGGGGGGGACACCGGGGAGCTGTTTTTT.

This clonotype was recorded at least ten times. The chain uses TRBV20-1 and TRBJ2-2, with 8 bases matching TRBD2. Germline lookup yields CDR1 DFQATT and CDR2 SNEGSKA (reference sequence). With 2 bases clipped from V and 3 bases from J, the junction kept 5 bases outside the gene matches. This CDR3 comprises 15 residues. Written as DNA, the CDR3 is TGCAGTGCTAGACAACTAGCGGATTACACCGGGGAGCTGTTTTTT. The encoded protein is CSARQLADYTGELFF.

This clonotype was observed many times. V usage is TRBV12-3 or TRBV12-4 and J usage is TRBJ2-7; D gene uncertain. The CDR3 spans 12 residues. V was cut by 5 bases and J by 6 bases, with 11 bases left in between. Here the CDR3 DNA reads TGTGCCAGCAGTATTTCACTGGTCGAGCAGTACTTC. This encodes CASSISLVEQYF.

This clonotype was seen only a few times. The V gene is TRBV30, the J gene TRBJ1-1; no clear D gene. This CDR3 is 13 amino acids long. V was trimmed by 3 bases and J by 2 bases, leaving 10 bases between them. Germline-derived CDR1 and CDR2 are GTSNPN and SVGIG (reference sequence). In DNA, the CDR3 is TGTGCCTGGAGCGCGTTTGGAAACACTGAAGCTTTCTTT. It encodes CAWSAFGNTEAFF.

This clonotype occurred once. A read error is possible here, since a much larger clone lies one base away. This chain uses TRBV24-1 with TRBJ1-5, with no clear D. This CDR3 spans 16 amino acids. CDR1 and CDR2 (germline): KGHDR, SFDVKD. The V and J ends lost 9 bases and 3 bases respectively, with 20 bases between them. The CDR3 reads CATGGPREGPNQPQHF. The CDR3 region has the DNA TGTGCCACCGGTGGCCCGAGGGAGGGTCCCAATCAGCCCCAGCATTTT.

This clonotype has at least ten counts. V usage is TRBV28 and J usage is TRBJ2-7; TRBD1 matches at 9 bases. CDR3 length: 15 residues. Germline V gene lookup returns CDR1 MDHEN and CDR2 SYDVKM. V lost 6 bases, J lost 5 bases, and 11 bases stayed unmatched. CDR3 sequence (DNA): TGTGCCAGCAGAGCCTCGGGACAGGGTAGCCACGAGCAGTACTTC. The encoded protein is CASRASGQGSHEQYF.

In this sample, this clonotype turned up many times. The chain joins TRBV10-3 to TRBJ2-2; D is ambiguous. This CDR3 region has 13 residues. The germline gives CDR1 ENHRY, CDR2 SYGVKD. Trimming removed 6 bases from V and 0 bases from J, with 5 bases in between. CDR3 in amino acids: CAISGTNTGELFF. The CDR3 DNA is TGTGCCATCAGCGGCACGAACACCGGGGAGCTGTTTTTT.

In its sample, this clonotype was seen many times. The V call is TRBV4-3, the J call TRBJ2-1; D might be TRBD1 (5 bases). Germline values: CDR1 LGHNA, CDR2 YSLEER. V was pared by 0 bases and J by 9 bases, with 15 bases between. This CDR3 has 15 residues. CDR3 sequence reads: CASSQENPGMSEQFF. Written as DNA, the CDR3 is TGCGCCAGCAGCCAAGAAAACCCAGGGATGAGTGAGCAGTTCTTC.

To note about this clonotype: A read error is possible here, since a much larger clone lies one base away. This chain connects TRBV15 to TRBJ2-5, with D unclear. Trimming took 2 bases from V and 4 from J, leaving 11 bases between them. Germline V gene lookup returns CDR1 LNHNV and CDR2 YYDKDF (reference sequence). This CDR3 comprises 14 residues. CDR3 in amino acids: CATSRSHWGETQYF. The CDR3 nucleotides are TGTGCCACCAGCAGATCTCATTGGGGAGAGACCCAGTACTTC.

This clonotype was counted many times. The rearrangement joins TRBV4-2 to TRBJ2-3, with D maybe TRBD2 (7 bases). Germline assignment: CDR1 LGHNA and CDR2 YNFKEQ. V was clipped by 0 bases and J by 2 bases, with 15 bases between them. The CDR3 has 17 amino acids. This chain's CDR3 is CASSQEIGGGPTDTQYF. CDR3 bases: TGTGCCAGCAGCCAAGAGATAGGGGGAGGGCCCACAGATACGCAGTATTTT.

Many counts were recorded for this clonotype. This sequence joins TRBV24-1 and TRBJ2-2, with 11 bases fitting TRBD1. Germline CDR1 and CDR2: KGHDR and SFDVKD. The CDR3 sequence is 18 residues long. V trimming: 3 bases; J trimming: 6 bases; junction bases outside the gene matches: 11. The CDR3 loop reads CATSDRTGGRDGSGELFF. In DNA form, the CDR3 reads TGTGCCACCAGTGATAGGACAGGGGGCCGCGATGGCTCCGGGGAGCTGTTTTTT.

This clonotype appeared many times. CDR3 bases: TGCAGTGCTAGAGATCTGAATCAGGTCGGCGAGCAGTACTTC. The encoded protein is CSARDLNQVGEQYF. This sequence joins TRBV20-1 and TRBJ2-7; D remains unclear. V gave up 0 bases and J gave up 6 bases, with 15 bases separating them. The germline gives CDR1 DFQATT, CDR2 SNEGSKA (reference sequence). This CDR3 region has 14 residues.

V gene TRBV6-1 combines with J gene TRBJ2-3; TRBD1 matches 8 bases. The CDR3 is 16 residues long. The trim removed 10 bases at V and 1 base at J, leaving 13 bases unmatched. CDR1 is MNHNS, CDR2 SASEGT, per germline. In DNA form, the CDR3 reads TGTGCCATCAGACATCCAGGGGGCTATGGCACAGATACGCAGTATTTT. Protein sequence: CAIRHPGGYGTDTQYF.

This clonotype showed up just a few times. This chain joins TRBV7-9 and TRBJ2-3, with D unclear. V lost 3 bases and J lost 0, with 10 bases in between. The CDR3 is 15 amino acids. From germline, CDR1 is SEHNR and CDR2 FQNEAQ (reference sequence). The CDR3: CASSFQPTSTDTQYF. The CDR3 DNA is TGTGCCAGCAGCTTTCAGCCGACTAGCACAGATACGCAGTATTTT.

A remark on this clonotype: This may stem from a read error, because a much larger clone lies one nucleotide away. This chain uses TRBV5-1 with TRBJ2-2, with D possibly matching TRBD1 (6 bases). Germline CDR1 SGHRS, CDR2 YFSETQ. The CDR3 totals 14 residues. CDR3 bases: TGCTCCAGCAGGGGAGAGGGGCCTCCCGGGGAGCTGTTTTTT. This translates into CSSRGEGPPGELFF. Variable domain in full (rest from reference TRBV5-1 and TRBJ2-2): KAGVTQTPRYLIKTRGQQVTLSCSPISGHRSVSWYQQTPGQGLQFLFEYFSETQRNKGNFPGRFSGRQFSNSRSEMNVSTLELGDSALYLCSSRGEGPPGELFFGEGSRLTVL.

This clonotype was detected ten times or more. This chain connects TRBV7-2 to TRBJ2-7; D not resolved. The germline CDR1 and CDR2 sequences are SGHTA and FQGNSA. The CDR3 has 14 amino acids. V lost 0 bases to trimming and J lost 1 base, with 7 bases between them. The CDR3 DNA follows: TGTGCCAGCAGCTTAGCGCGTTCATCCTACGAGCAGTACTTC. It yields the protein CASSLARSSYEQYF. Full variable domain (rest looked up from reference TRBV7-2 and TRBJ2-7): GAGVSQSPSNKVTEKGKDVELRCDPISGHTALYWYRQSLGQGLEFLIYFQGNSAPDKSGLPSDRFSAERTGGSVSTLTIQRTQQEDSAVYLCASSLARSSYEQYFGPGTRLTVT.

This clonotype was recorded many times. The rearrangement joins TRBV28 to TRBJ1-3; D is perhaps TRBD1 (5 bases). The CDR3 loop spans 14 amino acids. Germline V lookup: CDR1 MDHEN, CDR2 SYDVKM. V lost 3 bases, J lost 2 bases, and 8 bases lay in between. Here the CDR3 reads CASSLQGTGNTIYF. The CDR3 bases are TGTGCCAGCAGTTTGCAGGGAACTGGAAACACCATATATTTT.

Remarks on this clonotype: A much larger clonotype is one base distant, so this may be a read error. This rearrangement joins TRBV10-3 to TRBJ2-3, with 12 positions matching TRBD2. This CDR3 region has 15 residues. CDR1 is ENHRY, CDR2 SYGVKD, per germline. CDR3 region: CAISGTSGNTNTQYF. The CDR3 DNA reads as TGTGCCATCAGTGGGACTAGCGGGAACACAAATACGCAGTATTTT.

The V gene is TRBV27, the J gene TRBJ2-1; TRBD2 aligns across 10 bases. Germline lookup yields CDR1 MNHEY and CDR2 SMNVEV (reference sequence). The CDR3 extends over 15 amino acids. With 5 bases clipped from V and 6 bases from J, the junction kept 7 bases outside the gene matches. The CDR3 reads CASSPGLARFNEQFF. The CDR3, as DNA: TGTGCCAGCAGTCCGGGACTAGCGAGGTTCAATGAGCAGTTCTTC.

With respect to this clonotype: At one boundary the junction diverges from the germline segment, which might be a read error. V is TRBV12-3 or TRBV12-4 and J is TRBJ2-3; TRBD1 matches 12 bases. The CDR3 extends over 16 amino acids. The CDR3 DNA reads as TGTGCCAGCAGTTCGACTGCACCGGGACAGGGGGCTACGCAGTATTTC. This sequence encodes CASSSTAPGQGATQYF.

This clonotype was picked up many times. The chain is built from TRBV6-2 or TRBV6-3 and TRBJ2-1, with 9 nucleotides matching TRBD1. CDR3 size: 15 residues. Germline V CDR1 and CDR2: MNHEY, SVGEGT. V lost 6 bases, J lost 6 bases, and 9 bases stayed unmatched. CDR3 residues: CASSLTRTGANEQFF. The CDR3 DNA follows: TGTGCCAGCAGCCTCACCAGGACAGGGGCCAATGAGCAGTTCTTC.

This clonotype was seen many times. CDR3 DNA: TGCAGTGCTAGAGACGAACAGGGGAAGCCCCAGCATTTT. Its translation: CSARDEQGKPQHF. The V call is TRBV20-1, the J call TRBJ1-5; 7 bases fit TRBD1. Per germline, CDR1 DFQATT and CDR2 SNEGSKA (reference sequence). The CDR3 sequence is 13 residues long. Trimming cost V 0 bases and J 8 bases; bases outside gene matches: 4.

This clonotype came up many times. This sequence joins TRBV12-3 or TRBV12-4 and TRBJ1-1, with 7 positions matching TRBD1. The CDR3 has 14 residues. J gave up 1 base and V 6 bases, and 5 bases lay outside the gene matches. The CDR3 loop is CASRTGQTNTEAFF. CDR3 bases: TGTGCCAGCAGAACGGGACAGACGAACACTGAAGCTTTCTTT.

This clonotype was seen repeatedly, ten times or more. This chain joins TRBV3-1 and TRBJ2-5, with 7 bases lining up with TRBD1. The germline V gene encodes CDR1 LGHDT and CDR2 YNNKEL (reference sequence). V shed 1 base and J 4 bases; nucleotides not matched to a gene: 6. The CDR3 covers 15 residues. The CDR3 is CASSQVQGYRETQYF. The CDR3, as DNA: TGTGCCAGCAGCCAAGTACAGGGGTATCGAGAGACCCAGTACTTC.

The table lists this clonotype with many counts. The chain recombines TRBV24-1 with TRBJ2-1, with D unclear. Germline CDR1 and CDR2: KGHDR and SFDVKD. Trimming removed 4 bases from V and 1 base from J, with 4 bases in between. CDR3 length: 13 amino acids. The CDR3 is CATSDLSYNEQFF. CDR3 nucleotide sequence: TGTGCCACCAGTGACCTGTCCTACAATGAGCAGTTCTTC.